This T cell receptor (beta chain) was obtained from a study of STAT5B mutations in CD4+ large granular lymphocyte leukemia. V was pared by 10 bases and J by 1 base, with 23 bases between. Germline loops: CDR1 SGHDN, CDR2 FVKESK. This CDR3 contains 16 residues. Original handling: The detection floor for productive clonotype frequency was 2.59 x 10-5. Assay used: immunoSEQ multiplex PCR; TCRdb lists only in-frame clones, some missing. The V and J calls and clone size come from that table; D and trimming were worked out from the DNA. The sample carries 30,000 to 40,000 clones, over 65% recorded once. Study-level results: Top patient clones used TRBV06 genes more often: 8/27 versus 2/35 in controls. CD4-sorted patient repertoires seemed more clonal than healthy CD4+ repertoires.

Points on this clone: Its antigen is undetermined.

Sequenced sample: CD4+ T cells from blood buffy coats. The chain links TRBV14 to TRBJ2-7; a weak D match, TRBD1 (6 bases). The receptor comes from a human donor in good health. The CDR3 DNA sequence: TGTGCCAACTATCCTAGGGACGACAGGCAATCCTACGAGCAGTACTTC. Amino acids: CANYPRDDRQSYEQYF.